This T cell receptor beta chain comes out of a study of human T cells and chemical hapten exposure. Study-level background: Across its approximately 25 weeks, the study gave patients weekly diphenylcyclopropenone doses to the scalp.

The CDR3 is 13 residues long. Deletions cut 4 bases from V and 3 bases from J, with 10 bases between. The germline V gene encodes CDR1 SGHDT and CDR2 YYEEEE. In the study's own analysis: TCRs per sample had a median of approximately 96,000 and ranged from about 23,224 to 750,000. Each CDR3 protein is one row after TCRdb ran MiXCR on the RACE reads. TCRdb, not the original authors, processed these V and J calls. The data contain tens of thousands of distinct CDR3 sequences, around 11% of them singletons. Only a few counts were recorded for this clonotype. Time point noted: pre-sensitization, week 0. Treatment reported: therapeutic diphenylcyclopropenone sensitization with weekly scalp DPC. Prior to each patch test being applied, blood was drawn.

The TCR sequence derives from a woman aged 40 to 50 with alopecia areata. Some clones in this sample may be carry-over from other donors' samples. This material consisted of whole blood, taken in connection with sensitization to the hapten diphenylcyclopropenone (DPC). The V call is TRBV5-6, the J call TRBJ1-1, with a tentative D call TRBD1 (5 bases). The CDR3 loop reads CASSRGRYTEAFF. The CDR3 DNA reads as TGTGCCAGCAGCCGGGGACGGTACACTGAAGCTTTCTTT.